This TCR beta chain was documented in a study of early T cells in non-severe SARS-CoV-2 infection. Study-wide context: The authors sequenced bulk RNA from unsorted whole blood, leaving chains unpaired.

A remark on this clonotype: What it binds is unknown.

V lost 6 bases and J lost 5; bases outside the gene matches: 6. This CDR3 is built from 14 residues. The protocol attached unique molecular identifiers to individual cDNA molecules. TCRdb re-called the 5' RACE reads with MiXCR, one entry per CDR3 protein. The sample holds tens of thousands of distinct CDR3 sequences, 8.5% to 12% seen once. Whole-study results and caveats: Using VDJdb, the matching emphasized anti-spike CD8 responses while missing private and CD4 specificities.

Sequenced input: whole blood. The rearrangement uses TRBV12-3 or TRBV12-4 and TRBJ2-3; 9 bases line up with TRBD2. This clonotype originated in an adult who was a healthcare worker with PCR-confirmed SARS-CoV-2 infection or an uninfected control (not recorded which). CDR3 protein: CASRIAGAGDTQYF. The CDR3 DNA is TGTGCCAGCAGGATAGCGGGAGCGGGAGATACGCAGTATTTT.